This passage covers 18 T cell receptor beta chains from one sample sequenced in a study of blood T cell repertoires in COVID-19. Sequencing used immunoSEQ multiplex PCR; TCRdb keeps in-frame clones, though not all of them. The sample has about 110,000 clones; approximately 88% are singletons. Sequenced input: peripheral blood. The receptors come from an older woman with acute or convalescent COVID-19.

This chain joins TRBV19 and TRBJ1-4; D is undetermined. CDR1 and CDR2 from the germline V gene are LNHDA and SQIVND (reference sequence). The CDR3 has 11 residues. V lost 10 bases, J lost 7 bases, and 10 bases lay in between. CDR3 coding DNA: TGTGCCACCTCACGGGGTGAAAAACTGTTTTTT. Amino acids: CATSRGEKLFF.

This chain joins TRBV6-1 and TRBJ2-5, with a possible D match to TRBD2 (5 bases). CDR3 size: 16 residues. Germline V gives CDR1 MNHNS, CDR2 SASEGT. Trimming left V 0 bases short and J 4 bases short, with 15 bases between. The CDR3: CASSEARAAGGETQYF. For the CDR3, the DNA is TGTGCCAGCAGTGAAGCGCGGGCGGCAGGTGGAGAGACCCAGTACTTC.

The chain carries TRBV18 and TRBJ1-5; D unclear. Germline V gives CDR1 KGHSH, CDR2 LQKENI. V lost 2 bases, J lost 3 bases, and 11 bases lay in between. This CDR3 is 15 amino acids long. CDR3 sequence reads: CASSPDKPPNQPQHF. CDR3 DNA sequence: TGTGCCAGCTCACCAGACAAACCTCCCAATCAGCCCCAGCATTTT.

The V gene is TRBV28, the J gene TRBJ1-2, with 8 bases that match TRBD1. The V segment lost 6 bases and the J segment 4 bases; nucleotides outside the gene matches: 7. Germline V gene sequence: CDR1 MDHEN, CDR2 SYDVKM. This CDR3 contains 14 residues. CDR3 bases: TGTGCCAGCAGAACCCAGGGGGCGACCTATGGCTACACCTTC. This gives the protein CASRTQGATYGYTF.

This chain connects TRBV5-5 to TRBJ1-5, with D perhaps TRBD1 (6 bases). The CDR3 sequence is 15 residues long. Germline values: CDR1 SGHKS, CDR2 YYEKEE (reference sequence). V was shortened by 1 base and J by 6 bases, with 14 bases between the two germline ends. The CDR3: CASSLLGGLGQPQHF. In DNA form, the CDR3 reads TGTGCCAGCAGCTTGTTGGGGGGGCTCGGTCAGCCCCAGCATTTT.

V and J are TRBV10-1 and TRBJ2-1; D is unclear. The CDR3 covers 14 residues. CDR1 WNHNN and CDR2 SYGVQD come from the germline V gene (reference sequence). Deletions cut 8 bases from V and 5 bases from J, with 16 bases between. CDR3 sequence: CASQSRLSDNEQFF. CDR3 in DNA: TGCGCCAGCCAGTCGAGGCTGTCGGACAATGAGCAGTTCTTC.

J is TRBJ2-1 and V is TRBV12-3 or TRBV12-4, with D possibly matching TRBD2 (5 bases). The CDR3 has 13 residues. V lost 3 bases and J 9 bases, leaving 12 bases between the germline ends. The CDR3 sequence is CASSFGLSIEQFF. CDR3 DNA: TGTGCCAGCAGTTTCGGACTGTCCATTGAGCAGTTCTTC.

With regard to this clone: Different DNA sequences within this sample yield the same CDR3. The V and J genes are TRBV11-2 and TRBJ1-1; D is ambiguous. V was pared by 0 bases and J by 11 bases, with 13 bases between. Germline assignment: CDR1 SGHAT and CDR2 FQNNGV. This CDR3 region has 13 residues. The CDR3 reads CASSLDSTLGAFF. In DNA, the CDR3 is TGTGCCAGCAGCTTAGATAGTACCCTTGGTGCTTTCTTT.

The genes are TRBV5-1 and TRBJ1-4; no clear D gene. Germline values: CDR1 SGHRS, CDR2 YFSETQ. Trimming cost V 0 bases and J 7 bases, with 10 bases left between them. This CDR3 is built from 14 residues. CDR3 nucleotides: TGCGCCAGCAGCTTGGTAACAGCGGGTGAAAAACTGTTTTTT. It is translated as CASSLVTAGEKLFF.

This clone was seen a handful of times. This sequence joins TRBV5-1 and TRBJ2-1, with D perhaps matching TRBD1 (5 bases). Germline V gene data show CDR1 as SGHRS and CDR2 as YFSETQ. The CDR3 is made up of 13 amino acids. V dropped 4 bases and J dropped 4 bases, with 9 bases sitting between them. The CDR3 is CASSRTRYNEQFF. The CDR3 DNA reads TGCGCCAGCAGCCGGACACGTTACAATGAGCAGTTCTTC.

In DNA form, the CDR3 reads TGTGCCAGCAGCACCGAACGAGGCGGGCCCCTAACTTACGGTCGGAATTCACCCCTCCACTTT. Residues: CASSTERGGPLTYGRNSPLHF. The rearrangement uses TRBV27 and TRBJ1-6; the D is unclear. From germline, CDR1 is MNHEY and CDR2 SMNVEV (reference sequence). The CDR3 has 21 residues. Trimming removed 6 bases at V and 7 bases at J, with 34 bases between.

V and J are TRBV18 and TRBJ1-6; 8 nucleotides line up with TRBD1. CDR3 length equals 15 residues. Unmatched junction bases numbered 6, after V lost 6 bases and J lost 5 bases. Looked up from germline, CDR1 is KGHSH and CDR2 is LQKENI. Here the CDR3 reads CASSPDRANNSPLHF. The CDR3 DNA is TGTGCCAGCTCCCCGGACAGGGCGAATAATTCACCCCTCCACTTT.

The chain employs TRBV12-3 or TRBV12-4 and TRBJ2-7; D unclear. The germline V and J ends were trimmed by 7 bases and 4 bases, with 14 bases remaining between them. The CDR3 has 13 residues. The CDR3 loop is CASTPPSGYEQYF. In DNA form, the CDR3 reads TGTGCCAGCACTCCCCCCTCCGGGTACGAGCAGTACTTC.

The chain is built from TRBV5-6 and TRBJ1-1; no reliable D call. The CDR3 totals 15 residues. CDR1 and CDR2 from the germline V gene are SGHDT and YYEEEE. The V end was cut by 0 bases, the J end by 1 base, with 10 bases between. The CDR3, as DNA: TGTGCCAGCAGCTTGGCGGGTTCTGCGAACACTGAAGCTTTCTTT. This translates into CASSLAGSANTEAFF.

The V and J genes are TRBV12-3 or TRBV12-4 and TRBJ2-1; 15 nucleotides agree with TRBD2. This CDR3 is 13 amino acids long. V shed 3 bases, J shed 12 bases, and the junction held 0 bases outside the gene matches. Here the CDR3 DNA reads TGTGCCAGCAGTTTGGGACTAGCGGGAGGGCAGTTCTTC. Residues: CASSLGLAGGQFF.

The CDR3 DNA reads as TGCGCCAGCAGCCAAGAGGTGGACAGGGTTGGAAACACCATATATTTT. Amino acids: CASSQEVDRVGNTIYF. The chain carries TRBV4-1 and TRBJ1-3, with TRBD1 matching over 8 bases. The length of the CDR3 is 16 residues. Germline V gene lookup returns CDR1 MGHRA and CDR2 YSYEKL. Trimming cost V 0 bases and J 3 bases; bases outside gene matches: 4.

J is TRBJ2-3 and V is TRBV6-5, with 12 bases aligning to TRBD2. This CDR3 is 14 amino acids long. Germline assignment: CDR1 MNHEY and CDR2 SVGAGI. The CDR3 nucleotides read TGTGCTACTACTAGCGGGGGGACCACAGATACGCAGTATTTT. It encodes CATTSGGTTDTQYF.

The chain combines TRBV5-3 with TRBJ2-3, with 10 bases lining up with TRBD1. Being an ORF, TRBV5-3 has a function that is uncertain. The CDR3 sequence is 18 residues long. V was pared by 3 bases and J by 0 bases, with 10 bases of the junction left unmatched. The CDR3 is CARSSTGGGYPSTDTQYF. Here the CDR3 DNA reads TGTGCCAGAAGCTCGACAGGGGGCGGTTACCCCAGCACAGATACGCAGTATTTT.